The entry below gives a single T cell receptor beta chain sequence along with its context. Time point specified: before natalizumab initiation. All patients had prior interferon beta, and all PML patients were female. The sample is drawn from a study of multiple sclerosis patients with progressive multifocal leukoencephalopathy. Clones were sequenced by immunoSEQ multiplex PCR, and TCRdb holds only the in-frame ones, with some missing. The sample carries about 30,000 clones, around 92% recorded once. Deletions cut 7 bases from V and 5 bases from J, with 14 bases between. The germline CDR1 and CDR2 sequences are LNHDA and SQIVND (reference sequence). The CDR3 extends over 14 amino acids.

The specimen sequenced was PBMCs. The receptor comes from a young man with multiple sclerosis. This chain links TRBV19 with TRBJ1-4; D perhaps matches TRBD1 (6 bases). The CDR3 region is CASTFSGGNEKLFF. CDR3 sequence (DNA): TGTGCCAGTACCTTTTCCGGGGGCAATGAAAAACTGTTTTTT.